This TCR beta chain appears in the sequencing data of a study of breast tumors, draining lymph nodes, adjacent tissues. Overall study results and limits: Luminal-like breast cancer showed significantly greater tumor-nontumor repertoire similarity than basal-like breast cancer did. Tumor TCR diversity was below lymph nodes but above nontumor tissue.

In germline, CDR1 is SGHTA, CDR2 FQGNSA. The CDR3 is 16 amino acids. One entry per CDR3 protein results from TCRdb running MiXCR on the multiplex PCR reads. The repertoire holds some 52,000 distinct CDR3 sequences, with roughly 39% as singletons. On this clonotype: What it binds is unknown. An end of the junction differs from the germline gene, which may be a read error.

The receptor's source is a female donor with breast cancer. Some clones in this sample may be carry-over from other donors' samples. J is TRBJ2-7 and V is TRBV7-2, with TRBD1 matching 9 bases. The sample consisted of breast tumor tissue. CDR3 region: CASSLETAGQGYEQYF. CDR3 DNA: TGCGCCAGCAGCTTAGAGACTGCGGGACAGGGCTACGAGCAGTACTTC.